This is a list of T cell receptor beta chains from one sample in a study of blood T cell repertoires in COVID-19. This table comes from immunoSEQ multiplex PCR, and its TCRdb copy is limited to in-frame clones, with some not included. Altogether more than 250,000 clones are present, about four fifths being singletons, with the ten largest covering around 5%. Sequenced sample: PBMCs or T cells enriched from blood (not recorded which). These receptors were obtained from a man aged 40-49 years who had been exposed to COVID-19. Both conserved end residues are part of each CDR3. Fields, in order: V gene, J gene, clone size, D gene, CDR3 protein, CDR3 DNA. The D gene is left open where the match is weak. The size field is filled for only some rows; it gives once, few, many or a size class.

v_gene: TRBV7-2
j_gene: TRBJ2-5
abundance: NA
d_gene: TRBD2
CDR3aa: CASSLAGLVEETQYF
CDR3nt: TGTGCCAGCAGCTTAGCGGGACTAGTGGAAGAGACCCAGTACTTC

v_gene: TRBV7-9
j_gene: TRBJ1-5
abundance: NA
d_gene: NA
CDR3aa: CASSSGTFSNQPQHF
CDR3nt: TGTGCCAGCAGCTCCGGGACATTTAGCAATCAGCCCCAGCATTTT

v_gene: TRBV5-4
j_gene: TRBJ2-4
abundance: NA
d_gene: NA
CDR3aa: CASSLAGTQNIQYF
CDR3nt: TGTGCCAGCAGCTTGGCCGGGACACAGAACATTCAGTACTTC

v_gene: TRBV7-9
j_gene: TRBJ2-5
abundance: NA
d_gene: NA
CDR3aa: CASSLPMGGQETQYF
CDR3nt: TGTGCCAGCAGCTTACCGATGGGAGGCCAAGAGACCCAGTACTTC

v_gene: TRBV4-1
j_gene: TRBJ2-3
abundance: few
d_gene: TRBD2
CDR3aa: CASSQETAGGLTDTQYF
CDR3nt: TGCGCCAGCAGCCAAGAGACAGCGGGAGGGTTAACAGATACGCAGTATTTT

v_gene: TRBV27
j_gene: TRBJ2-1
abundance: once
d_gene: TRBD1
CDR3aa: CASGRQGYLYNEQFF
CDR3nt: TGTGCCAGCGGAAGACAGGGATATCTCTACAATGAGCAGTTCTTC

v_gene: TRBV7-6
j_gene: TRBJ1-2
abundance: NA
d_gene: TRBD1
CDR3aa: CASSLGTGPSYGYTF
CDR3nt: TGTGCCAGCAGCTTAGGGACAGGCCCCTCATATGGCTACACCTTC

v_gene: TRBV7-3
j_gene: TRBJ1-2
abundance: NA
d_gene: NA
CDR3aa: CASSLFPVDSSPTNYGYTF
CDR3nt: TGTGCCAGCAGCTTATTTCCTGTTGACAGTTCGCCTACTAACTATGGCTACACCTTC

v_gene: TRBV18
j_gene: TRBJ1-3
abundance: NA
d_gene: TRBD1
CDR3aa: CASSPPGTASGNTIYF
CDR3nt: TGTGCCAGCTCACCCCCCGGGACAGCCTCTGGAAACACCATATATTTT

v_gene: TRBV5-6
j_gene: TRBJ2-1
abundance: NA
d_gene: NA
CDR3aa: CASSLGSEQFF
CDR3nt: TGTGCCAGCAGCTTAGGGAGTGAGCAGTTCTTC

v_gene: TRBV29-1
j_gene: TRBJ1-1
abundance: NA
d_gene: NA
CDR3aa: CSGGSYRAGAFF
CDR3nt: TGCAGCGGGGGGTCGTACAGGGCGGGAGCTTTCTTT

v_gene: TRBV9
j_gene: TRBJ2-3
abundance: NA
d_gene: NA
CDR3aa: CASSVDRVADTQYF
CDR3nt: TGTGCCAGCAGCGTAGACAGGGTAGCAGATACGCAGTATTTT

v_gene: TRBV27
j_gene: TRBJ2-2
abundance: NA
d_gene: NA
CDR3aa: CASSPSPGSGGELFF
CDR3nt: TGTGCCAGCAGTCCTTCCCCAGGGTCTGGCGGGGAGCTGTTTTTT

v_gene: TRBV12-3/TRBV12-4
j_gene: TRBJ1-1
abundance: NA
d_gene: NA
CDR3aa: CASSFRGGAFF
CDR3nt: TGTGCCAGCAGTTTTCGGGGAGGCGCTTTCTTT

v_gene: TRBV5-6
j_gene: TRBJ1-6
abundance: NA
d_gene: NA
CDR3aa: CASSLVRGGSPLHF
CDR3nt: TGTGCCAGCAGCTTGGTTAGGGGCGGTTCACCCCTCCACTTT

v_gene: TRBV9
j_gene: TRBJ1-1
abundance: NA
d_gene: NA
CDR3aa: CASSPPGGSTEAFF
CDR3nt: TGTGCCAGCAGCCCGCCTGGGGGCTCGACTGAAGCTTTCTTT

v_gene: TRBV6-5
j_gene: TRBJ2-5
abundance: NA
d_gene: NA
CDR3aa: CASRPVETQYF
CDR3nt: TGTGCCAGCAGGCCGGTGGAGACCCAGTACTTC

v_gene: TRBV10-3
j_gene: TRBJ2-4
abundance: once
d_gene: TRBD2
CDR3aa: CAISVGALIAGGNIQYF
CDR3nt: TGTGCCATCAGTGTCGGAGCGCTGATAGCGGGAGGAAACATTCAGTACTTC

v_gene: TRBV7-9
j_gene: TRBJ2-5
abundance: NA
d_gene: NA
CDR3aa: CASSQSSAGGEETQYF
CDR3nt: TGTGCCAGCAGCCAATCTAGCGCTGGAGGAGAAGAGACCCAGTACTTC

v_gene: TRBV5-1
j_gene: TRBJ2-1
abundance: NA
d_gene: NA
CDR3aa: CASSFRSDPSGGNEQFF
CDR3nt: TGCGCCAGCAGCTTCCGGTCGGACCCTTCCGGGGGCAATGAGCAGTTCTTC

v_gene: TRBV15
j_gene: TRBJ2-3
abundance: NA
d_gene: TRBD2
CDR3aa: CATRETGLAADTQYF
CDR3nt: TGTGCCACCAGAGAAACCGGACTAGCGGCAGATACGCAGTATTTT

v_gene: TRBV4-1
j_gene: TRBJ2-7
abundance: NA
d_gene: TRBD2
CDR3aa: CASSQRFPSGNYEQYF
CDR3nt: TGCGCCAGCAGCCAGAGGTTCCCTAGCGGGAACTACGAGCAGTACTTC

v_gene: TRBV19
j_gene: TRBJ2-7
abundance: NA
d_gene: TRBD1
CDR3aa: CASSIDLGTGDWSYEQYF
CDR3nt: TGTGCCAGTAGTATAGATCTTGGGACAGGGGATTGGTCCTACGAGCAGTACTTC

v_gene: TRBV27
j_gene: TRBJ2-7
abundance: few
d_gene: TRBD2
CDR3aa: CASRRTSGYYEQYF
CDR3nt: TGTGCCAGCAGACGGACTAGCGGCTACTACGAGCAGTACTTC

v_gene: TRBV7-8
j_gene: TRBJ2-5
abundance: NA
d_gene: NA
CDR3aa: CASSQTPSQETQYF
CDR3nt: TGTGCCAGCAGCCAGACACCTTCCCAAGAGACCCAGTACTTC

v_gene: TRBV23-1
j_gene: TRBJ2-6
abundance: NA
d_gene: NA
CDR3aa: CATPPRVAGANVLTF
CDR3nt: TGCGCCACCCCCCCGAGGGTCGCTGGGGCCAACGTCCTGACTTTC

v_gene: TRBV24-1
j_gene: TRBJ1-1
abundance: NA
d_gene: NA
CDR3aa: CATSEGPQGTGHTEAFF
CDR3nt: TGTGCCACCAGTGAAGGGCCACAGGGCACCGGTCACACTGAAGCTTTCTTT

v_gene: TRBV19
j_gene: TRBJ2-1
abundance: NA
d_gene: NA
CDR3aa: CASSTLFTYNEQFF
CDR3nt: TGTGCCAGTAGTACTCTTTTTACCTACAATGAGCAGTTCTTC

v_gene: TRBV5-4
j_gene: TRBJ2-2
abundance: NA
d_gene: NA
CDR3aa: CASSLPGSGELFF
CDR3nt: TGTGCCAGCAGCTTGCCGGGATCCGGGGAGCTGTTTTTT

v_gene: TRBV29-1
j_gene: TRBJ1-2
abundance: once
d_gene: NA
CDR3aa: CSVDHGGFGYTF
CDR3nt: TGCAGCGTTGACCACGGGGGATTTGGCTACACCTTC

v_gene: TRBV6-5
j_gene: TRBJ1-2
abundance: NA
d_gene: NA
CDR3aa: CASKLGTDLYGYTF
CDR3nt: TGTGCCAGCAAACTAGGGACTGACCTATATGGCTACACCTTC

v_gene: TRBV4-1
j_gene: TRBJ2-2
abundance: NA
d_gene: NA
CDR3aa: CASSRWSTGELFF
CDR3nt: TGCGCCAGCAGCCGGTGGAGCACCGGGGAGCTGTTTTTT

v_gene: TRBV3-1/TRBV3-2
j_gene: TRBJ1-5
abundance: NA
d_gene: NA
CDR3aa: CASSQRGVKGGQPQHF
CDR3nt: TGTGCCAGCAGCCAGCGTGGAGTGAAAGGTGGTCAGCCCCAGCATTTT

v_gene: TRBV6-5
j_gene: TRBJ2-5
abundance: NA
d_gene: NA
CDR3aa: CASSWGERNQETQYF
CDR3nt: TGTGCCAGCAGTTGGGGGGAGCGCAACCAAGAGACCCAGTACTTC

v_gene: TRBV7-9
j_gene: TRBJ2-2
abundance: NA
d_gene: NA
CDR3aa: CASSLARITGELFF
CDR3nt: TGTGCCAGCAGCTTAGCTAGAATCACCGGGGAGCTGTTTTTT

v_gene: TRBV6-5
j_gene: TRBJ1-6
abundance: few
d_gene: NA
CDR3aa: CASRGGVNSPLHF
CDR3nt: TGTGCCAGCAGGGGAGGGGTAAATTCACCCCTCCACTTT

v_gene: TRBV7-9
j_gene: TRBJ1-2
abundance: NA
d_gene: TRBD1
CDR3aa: CASSLTGVFANYGYTF
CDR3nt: TGTGCCAGCAGCCTTACAGGGGTCTTTGCTAACTATGGCTACACCTTC

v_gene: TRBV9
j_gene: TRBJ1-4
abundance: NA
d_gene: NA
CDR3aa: CASSVYDMTVKTVDEKLFF
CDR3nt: TGTGCCAGCAGCGTTTACGATATGACAGTTAAAACGGTCGATGAAAAACTGTTTTTT

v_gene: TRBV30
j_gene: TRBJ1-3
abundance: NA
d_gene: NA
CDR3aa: CAWFRSGNTIYF
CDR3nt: TGTGCCTGGTTTCGCTCTGGAAACACCATATATTTT

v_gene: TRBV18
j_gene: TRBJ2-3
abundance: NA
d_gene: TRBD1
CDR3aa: CASSPGQNLPWYF
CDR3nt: TGTGCCAGCTCACCGGGACAGAACTTGCCTTGGTATTTT

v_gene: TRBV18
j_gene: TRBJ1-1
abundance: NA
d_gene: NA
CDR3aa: CASSPPRWQGSTEAFF
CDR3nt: TGTGCCAGCTCACCACCGCGGTGGCAGGGATCCACTGAAGCTTTCTTT

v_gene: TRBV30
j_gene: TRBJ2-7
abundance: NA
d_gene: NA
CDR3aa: CAWSAQETYEQYF
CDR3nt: TGTGCGTGGTCGGCACAGGAGACCTACGAGCAGTACTTC

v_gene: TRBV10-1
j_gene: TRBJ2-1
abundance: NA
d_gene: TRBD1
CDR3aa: CASSESNREGGARNEQFF
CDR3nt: TGCGCCAGCAGTGAGTCGAACAGAGAAGGGGGCGCGAGGAATGAGCAGTTCTTC

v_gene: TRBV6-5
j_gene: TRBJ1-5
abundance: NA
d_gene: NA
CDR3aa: CASSLKGENQPQHF
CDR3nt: TGTGCCAGCAGTTTAAAGGGGGAGAATCAGCCCCAGCATTTT

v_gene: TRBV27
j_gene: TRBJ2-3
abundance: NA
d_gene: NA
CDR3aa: CASSLSRYAVSAQYF
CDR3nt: TGTGCCAGCAGTTTGTCGAGGTATGCCGTTAGTGCGCAGTATTTT

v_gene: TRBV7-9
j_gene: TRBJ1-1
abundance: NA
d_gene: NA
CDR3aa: CASSLWAGPAFF
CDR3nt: TGTGCCAGCAGCTTATGGGCAGGGCCAGCTTTCTTT